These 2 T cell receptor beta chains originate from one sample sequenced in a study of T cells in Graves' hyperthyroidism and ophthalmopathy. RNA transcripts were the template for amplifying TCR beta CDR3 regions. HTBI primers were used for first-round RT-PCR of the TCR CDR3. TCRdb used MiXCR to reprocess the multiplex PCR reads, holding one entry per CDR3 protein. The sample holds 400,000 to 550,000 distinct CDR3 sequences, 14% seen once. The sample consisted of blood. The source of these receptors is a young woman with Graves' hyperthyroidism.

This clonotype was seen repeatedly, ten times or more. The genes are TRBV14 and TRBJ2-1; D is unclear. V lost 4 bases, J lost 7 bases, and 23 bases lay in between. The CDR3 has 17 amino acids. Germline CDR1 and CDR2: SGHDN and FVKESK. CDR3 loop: CASSRGYDFPPKNEQFF. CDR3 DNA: TGTGCCAGCAGCCGTGGATATGATTTTCCCCCGAAGAATGAGCAGTTCTTC.

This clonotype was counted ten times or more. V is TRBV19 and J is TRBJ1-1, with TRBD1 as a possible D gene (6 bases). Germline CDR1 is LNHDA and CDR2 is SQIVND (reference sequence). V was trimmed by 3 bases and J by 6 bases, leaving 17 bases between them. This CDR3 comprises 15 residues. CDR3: CASSITGRGSAEAFF. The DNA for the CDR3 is TGTGCCAGTAGTATCACAGGGAGGGGCAGCGCTGAAGCTTTCTTT. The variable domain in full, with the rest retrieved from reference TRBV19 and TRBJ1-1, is DGGITQSPKYLFRKEGQNVTLSCEQNLNHDAMYWYRQDPGQGLRLIYYSQIVNDFQKGDIAEGYSVSREKKESFPLTVTSAQKNPTAFYLCASSITGRGSAEAFFGQGTRLTVV.